This T cell receptor beta chain was found in a study of T-cell memory formation after mild COVID-19. Study summary: Largely donor-specific sequence clusters came from a couple of donors.

V was clipped by 6 bases and J by 2 bases; unmatched bases: 7. CDR3 length: 14 amino acids. Germline V gene data show CDR1 as MNHEY and CDR2 as SMNVEV (reference sequence). This clonotype was counted between two and nine times. TCRdb redid the calling of the 5' RACE reads with MiXCR, one entry per CDR3 protein. The sample lists over 150,000 distinct CDR3 sequences, about 20% occurring once. The V gene is TRBV27, the J gene TRBJ2-7; 7 nucleotides match TRBD2. This receptor was obtained from an adult woman who had mild COVID-19 (a few samples of this study predate the infection). Cell type and time point are not known. What was sequenced was PBMCs or a T cell subset sorted from them (not recorded which). As DNA, the CDR3 is TGTGCCAGCAGCTTCGGGACTAACACCTACGAGCAGTACTTC. Residues: CASSFGTNTYEQYF.